The 31 T cell receptor beta chains reported below all come from one sample, sequenced in a study of cytomegalovirus exposure and HLA in healthy donors. The study ran its PCR with 60 Vbeta and 13 Jbeta primers. Sequencing used immunoSEQ multiplex PCR; TCRdb keeps in-frame clones, though not all of them. Among some 130,000 clones listed, roughly three quarters were seen once. What was sequenced was PBMCs. Receptors were obtained from a woman aged 40 to 49 in good health and CMV-seronegative.

The chain is built from TRBV15 and TRBJ2-1; 11 nucleotides align to TRBD2. Germline assignment: CDR1 LNHNV and CDR2 YYDKDF (reference sequence). V gave up 0 bases and J gave up 6 bases; unmatched junction bases: 7. The CDR3 is 17 amino acids. This CDR3 is CATSRDILAGVGNEQFF. The CDR3 region has the DNA TGTGCCACCAGCAGAGATATACTAGCGGGAGTGGGCAATGAGCAGTTCTTC.

This clone was picked up a small number of times. The chain carries TRBV5-1 and TRBJ2-1, with 10 bases matching TRBD2. CDR1 and CDR2 (germline): SGHRS, YFSETQ. This CDR3 is 15 amino acids long. The trim removed 3 bases at V and 7 bases at J, leaving 7 bases unmatched. Here the CDR3 DNA reads TGCGCCAGCAGCTCGGCCGGGACTAGCGTGAATGAGCAGTTCTTC. Translated: CASSSAGTSVNEQFF.

The chain recombines TRBV4-2 with TRBJ2-1, with TRBD1 identical over 7 bases. Germline V gene sequence: CDR1 LGHNA, CDR2 YNFKEQ. V was pared by 0 bases and J by 5 bases, with 7 bases of the junction left unmatched. This CDR3 region has 16 residues. CDR3 DNA: TGTGCCAGCAGCCAAGACTCCGGGACAGCCGACAATGAGCAGTTCTTC. This sequence encodes CASSQDSGTADNEQFF.

The chain carries TRBV15 and TRBJ2-2, with a possible D match to TRBD2 (5 bases). The CDR3 covers 14 residues. V gave up 0 bases and J gave up 7 bases, with 9 bases separating them. CDR1 is LNHNV and CDR2 is YYDKDF in the germline V gene (reference sequence). The CDR3 here is CATSRESRVGELFF. The DNA of the CDR3 is TGTGCCACCAGCAGAGAATCGAGGGTCGGGGAGCTGTTTTTT.

The chain links TRBV21-1 to TRBJ2-7; the table assigns TRBD1, which was not confirmed against the DNA. TRBV21-1 is noted as a pseudogene. The CDR3 contains 16 residues. The CDR3, as DNA: TGTGCCAGCAGCAAAGAAGGAGGGGGCAGCACCTACGAGCAGTACTTC. This encodes CASSKEGGGSTYEQYF.

The CDR3 sequence is CASSRTGSSYEQYF. CDR3 sequence (DNA): TGTGCCAGCAGCCGGACAGGGAGCTCCTACGAGCAGTACTTC. V is TRBV6-5 and J is TRBJ2-7; TRBD1 matches 8 bases. The germline CDR1 and CDR2 sequences are MNHEY and SVGAGI. V trimming: 6 bases; J trimming: 0 bases; junction bases outside the gene matches: 4. The CDR3 length is 14 residues.

The chain uses TRBV6-1 and TRBJ2-7, with TRBD2 matching 7 bases. The CDR3 has 13 residues. In germline, CDR1 is MNHNS, CDR2 SASEGT. V lost 5 bases and J lost 7; bases outside the gene matches: 8. The CDR3 nucleotides are TGTGCCAGCAGTACTCCGGGAGGTTGGGAGCAGTACTTC. Translating it yields CASSTPGGWEQYF.

This chain joins TRBV18 and TRBJ1-1; D is possibly TRBD1 (6 bases). Trimming took off 3 bases at V and 1 base at J, with 6 bases between the two ends. CDR1 is KGHSH and CDR2 is LQKENI in the germline V gene. The CDR3 contains 13 residues. CDR3 region: CASSPGQNTEAFF. CDR3 bases: TGTGCCAGCTCACCGGGACAGAACACTGAAGCTTTCTTT.

The chain couples TRBV5-1 to TRBJ2-1; 12 nucleotides align to TRBD2. The germline CDR1 and CDR2 sequences are SGHRS and YFSETQ. There are 15 residues in the CDR3. The J segment lost 7 bases and the V segment lost 3 bases, leaving 5 bases of the junction unmatched. The CDR3, as DNA: TGCGCCAGCAGCTACGGACTAGCGGGGCAGAATGAGCAGTTCTTC. Amino acids: CASSYGLAGQNEQFF.

The chain links TRBV28 to TRBJ1-6; no clear D gene. Germline CDR1 and CDR2: MDHEN and SYDVKM. V gave up 6 bases and J gave up 7 bases, with 13 bases separating them. CDR3 length equals 14 residues. The CDR3 is CASRTRPTNSPLHF. CDR3 DNA sequence: TGTGCCAGCAGGACTCGGCCGACGAATTCACCCCTCCACTTT.

V usage is TRBV21-1 and J usage is TRBJ2-7; the table's D call, TRBD2, was not checked against the DNA. TRBV21-1 is a pseudogene segment. This CDR3 is built from 16 residues. CDR3 sequence: CASSKSSVVGDYEQYF. Here the CDR3 DNA reads TGTGCCAGCAGCAAATCTTCGGTTGTCGGTGACTACGAGCAGTACTTC.

This clone was seen a single time. This rearrangement joins TRBV19 to TRBJ2-1; 9 bases are a match to TRBD2. The CDR3 loop spans 16 amino acids. CDR1 LNHDA and CDR2 SQIVND come from the germline V gene (reference sequence). The trim removed 5 bases at V and 9 bases at J, leaving 14 bases unmatched. CDR3 nucleotide sequence: TGTGCCAGTAGTTCCCACTTAGCGGGGGAACGGGCTGAGCAGTTCTTC. Its translation: CASSSHLAGERAEQFF. The whole variable domain, remainder taken from reference TRBV19 and TRBJ2-1, is DGGITQSPKYLFRKEGQNVTLSCEQNLNHDAMYWYRQDPGQGLRLIYYSQIVNDFQKGDIAEGYSVSREKKESFPLTVTSAQKNPTAFYLCASSSHLAGERAEQFFGPGTRLTVL.

DNA for the CDR3: TGTGCCTGGAACCTGGGACTAGCGGCGAACACCGGGGAGCTGTTTTTT. Translated: CAWNLGLAANTGELFF. The chain recombines TRBV30 with TRBJ2-2; 11 bases are a match to TRBD2. Germline CDR1 is GTSNPN and CDR2 is SVGIG (reference sequence). The CDR3 has 16 residues. Unmatched junction bases numbered 4, after V lost 4 bases and J lost 0 bases. Filled out from reference TRBV30 and TRBJ2-2, the complete variable domain reads SQTIHQWPATLVQPVGSPLSLECTVEGTSNPNLYWYRQAAGRGLQLLFYSVGIGQISSEVPQNLSASRPQDRQFILSSKKLLLSDSGFYLCAWNLGLAANTGELFFGEGSRLTVL.

This clone occurred once. One junction end does not reproduce the germline sequence, and a read error may be involved. V is TRBV19 and J is TRBJ1-6; possible D gene TRBD1, 6 bases. The germline V gene has CDR1 LNHDA and CDR2 SQIVND (reference sequence). The CDR3 runs to 15 residues. The CDR3 loop is CASSMVGLDSLPLLF. CDR3 nucleotides: TGTGCCAGTAGTATGGTGGGGTTGGACAGCCTGCCGCTCCTATTT. Drawing the rest from reference TRBV19 and TRBJ1-6, the complete variable domain is DGGITQSPKYLFRKEGQNVTLSCEQNLNHDAMYWYRQDPGQGLRLIYYSQIVNDFQKGDIAEGYSVSREKKESFPLTVTSAQKNPTAFYLCASSMVGLDSLPLLFGNGTRLTVT.

V usage is TRBV5-1 and J usage is TRBJ2-2, with TRBD2 as a possible D gene (7 bases). In germline, CDR1 is SGHRS, CDR2 YFSETQ. The CDR3 runs 15 residues. The V and J ends lost 4 bases and 6 bases respectively, with 16 bases between them. This CDR3 reads CASSARGGSAGELFF. The CDR3 DNA follows: TGCGCCAGCAGCGCGAGGGGGGGGAGTGCCGGGGAGCTGTTTTTT.

The chain links TRBV5-1 to TRBJ1-1; 9 bases line up with TRBD1. CDR3 length: 14 residues. CDR1 and CDR2 (germline): SGHRS, YFSETQ. With 9 bases clipped from V and 4 bases from J, the junction kept 10 bases outside the gene matches. CDR3 nucleotide sequence: TGCGCCACCTCTGGGACAGGGATCGGCACTGAAGCTTTCTTT. Protein product: CATSGTGIGTEAFF.

This clone came up once. V gene TRBV5-1 combines with J gene TRBJ2-1; TRBD2 matches at 9 bases. The CDR3 is 15 residues long. Germline-derived CDR1 and CDR2 are SGHRS and YFSETQ. Unmatched junction bases numbered 6, after V lost 4 bases and J lost 4 bases. Written as DNA, the CDR3 is TGCGCCAGCAGCGTGCCGGGACTAGCTTACAATGAGCAGTTCTTC. It codes for CASSVPGLAYNEQFF.

V and J are TRBV11-2 and TRBJ1-5; TRBD1 is a possible D gene (5 bases). Germline CDR1 is SGHAT and CDR2 is FQNNGV. Trimming stripped 5 bases from V and 6 bases from J, with 17 bases between. This CDR3 has 15 residues. The CDR3 DNA follows: TGTGCCAGCAGCCCCAGCGGGGGAGCGAGTCAGCCCCAGCATTTT. This codes for CASSPSGGASQPQHF.

V is TRBV15 and J is TRBJ2-1; the match to TRBD1 covers 10 bases. V dropped 5 bases and J dropped 7; count of bases not matched to a gene: 11. CDR3 length: 16 residues. Per the germline V gene, CDR1 is LNHNV and CDR2 is YYDKDF (reference sequence). The CDR3 loop reads CATSPTGTGEGNEQFF. CDR3 DNA: TGTGCCACCAGCCCCACCGGGACAGGGGAGGGTAATGAGCAGTTCTTC.

This clone has more than one count but fewer than ten. CDR3 coding DNA: TGTGCCAGCAGCTCAGGGGCTGGTGAAAAACTGTTTTTT. Its translation is CASSSGAGEKLFF. The V gene is TRBV6-5, the J gene TRBJ1-4; a possible D gene is TRBD1 (6 bases). The germline V and J ends were trimmed by 6 bases and 7 bases, with 12 bases remaining between them. Germline V gene data show CDR1 as MNHEY and CDR2 as SVGAGI. The CDR3 is made up of 13 amino acids.

As for this clone: The junction departs from germline at one end; a sequencing error may be responsible. The chain combines TRBV19 with TRBJ2-3, with unresolved D. This CDR3 is built from 13 residues. Looked up from germline, CDR1 is LNHDA and CDR2 is SQIVND (reference sequence). The CDR3 DNA follows: TGTGCCAGTAGTATAAAACAGCCAGACACGCAGTATTTT. It specifies CASSIKQPDTQYF.

The chain has TRBV9 and TRBJ1-2, with D unclear. Trimming removed 4 bases at V and 7 bases at J, with 14 bases between. Germline CDR1 and CDR2: SGDLS and YYNGEE. CDR3 length: 13 amino acids. The CDR3: CASSPLRESGYTF. As DNA, the CDR3 is TGTGCCAGCAGCCCACTTCGGGAAAGTGGCTACACCTTC.

V is TRBV28 and J is TRBJ2-1; the D gene is possibly TRBD2 (6 bases). The CDR3 consists of 15 residues. Trimming removed 6 bases from V and 4 bases from J, with 16 bases in between. CDR1 is MDHEN and CDR2 is SYDVKM in the germline V gene. The CDR3 reads CASRPATSSYNEQFF. In DNA form, the CDR3 reads TGTGCCAGCAGACCTGCTACTAGCAGTTACAATGAGCAGTTCTTC.

This clone was seen a few times. The chain uses TRBV7-8 and TRBJ2-3; perhaps TRBD2 as D (6 bases). The CDR3 sequence is 16 residues long. V lost 1 base, J lost 2 bases, and 13 bases lay in between. From germline, CDR1 is SGHVS and CDR2 FQNEAQ. The CDR3, as DNA: TGTGCCAGCAGCTTAGGTACTAGCTTTGACACAGATACGCAGTATTTT. The encoded protein is CASSLGTSFDTDTQYF.

The sample holds one count of this clone. The chain employs TRBV5-1 and TRBJ2-1; 13 nucleotides agree with TRBD2. V lost 0 bases and J lost 4; bases outside the gene matches: 4. The CDR3 is 17 amino acids. Germline loops: CDR1 SGHRS, CDR2 YFSETQ. CDR3 sequence (DNA): TGCGCCAGCAGCTTGGGACTAGCGGGGGGTGCATACAATGAGCAGTTCTTC. It codes for CASSLGLAGGAYNEQFF.

The J gene is TRBJ2-2, the V gene TRBV7-9; 7 bases fit TRBD1. The CDR3 contains 16 residues. With V trimmed by 5 bases and J by 1 base, 7 bases remained unmatched. Germline V gives CDR1 SEHNR, CDR2 FQNEAQ (reference sequence). The CDR3: CASSRPRTGNTGELFF. The CDR3 region has the DNA TGTGCCAGCAGCAGACCGAGGACAGGGAACACCGGGGAGCTGTTTTTT.

The CDR3 here is CASGLAGGSYEQYF. CDR3 in DNA: TGCGCCAGTGGACTAGCGGGAGGCTCCTACGAGCAGTACTTC. This sequence joins TRBV10-2 and TRBJ2-7; 14 bases line up with TRBD2. Germline values: CDR1 WSHSY, CDR2 SAAADI. The CDR3 is made up of 14 amino acids. J gave up 0 bases and V 9 bases, and 1 base lay outside the gene matches.

The chain carries TRBV27 and TRBJ1-6; 10 nucleotides match TRBD1. CDR3 length equals 15 residues. Germline V gene sequence: CDR1 MNHEY, CDR2 SMNVEV (reference sequence). J gave up 9 bases and V 2 bases, and 4 bases lay outside the gene matches. The CDR3 sequence is CASSLDRGRGSPLHF. The CDR3 DNA is TGTGCCAGCAGTTTAGACAGGGGGCGGGGTTCACCCCTCCACTTT.

The chain links TRBV28 to TRBJ1-1; D is perhaps TRBD1 (6 bases). Germline values: CDR1 MDHEN, CDR2 SYDVKM. The CDR3 sequence is 14 residues long. Trimming stripped 2 bases from V and 11 bases from J, with 18 bases between. CDR3 protein: CASSLVGIQGAAFF. CDR3 bases: TGTGCCAGCAGTTTAGTGGGGATACAGGGAGCGGCTTTCTTT.

The chain recombines TRBV5-1 with TRBJ2-7; 9 bases line up with TRBD2. This CDR3 has 15 amino acids. J was trimmed by 2 bases and V by 5 bases; bases with no gene match: 8. Per the germline V gene, CDR1 is SGHRS and CDR2 is YFSETQ. The CDR3 DNA follows: TGCGCCAGCAGTTCCGCGGGGGGGACAACCTACGAGCAGTACTTC. Translated: CASSSAGGTTYEQYF.

V and J are TRBV7-3 and TRBJ1-1, with D possibly being TRBD1 (5 bases). Germline CDR1 and CDR2: SGHTA and FQGTGA. There are 14 residues in the CDR3. Trimming took 7 bases from V and 1 from J, leaving 13 bases between them. The CDR3 nucleotides are TGTGCCAGCACCGCGGGGGATTCGAACACTGAAGCTTTCTTT. This sequence encodes CASTAGDSNTEAFF.